This T cell receptor (beta chain) emerged from a study of shared clonotypes between healthy human individuals (dated by TCRdb to between 2020 and 2021). With respect to the entire study: The cohort comprised two women and three men aged 18 to 49 years. The study deeply sequenced blood TCR repertoires of about 5 healthy adults to estimate repertoire size and the extent of clonotype sharing between individuals. To increase sequencing depth and limit assay-specific biases, TCR repertoire library preparation and sequencing were carried out by different laboratories using diverse techniques. For each donor, three plates each were used for CD4 naive and CD4 memory, two plates were used for CD8 naive, and one plate was used for CD8 memory. Leukapheresis yielded between about 0.94 and 9 billion PBMCs per donor. Beyond this particular receptor, the publication reports: Pairwise subsampling indicated that sequencing depth was expected to affect the degree of clonotype sharing among donors. Larger estimated clonotype richness was generally found for naive subsets than for memory subsets. Compared with non-shared clonotypes, clonotypes shared by all four sorted-subset donors had higher generation probabilities. Sampling was limited to blood, and TCR repertoires in tissue likely differ from TCR repertoires in blood. Sharing across four donors was observed for 5% to 6.5% of naive CD4, 3.5% of naive CD8, over 2% of memory CD4, and approximately 0.41% of memory CD8 clonotypes. Because the study included a small number of donors, the genetic and exposure-history diversity represented was limited. Rarefaction of sorted-subset datasets indicated incomplete sequencing despite the large sequencing depth.

V is pruned by 9 bases and J by 4 bases, leaving 14 bases of the junction without a gene match. CDR1 and CDR2, looked up from the germline V gene, are MNHEY and SVGAGI. The CDR3 covers 15 residues, taking in both the cysteine and the phenylalanine. This entry keeps only the CDR3 DNA: 45 bases, framed from base 1. Using the deep immunoSEQ assay, TCR CDR3 regions were amplified from genomic DNA by multiplex PCR. Extracted genomic DNA from each cell subset was distributed evenly across all wells of several immunoSEQ 96-well plates, and each plate was treated as a replicate. Each replicate PCR for sorted subsets received around 200 ng genomic DNA, equal to tens of thousands of T cell genomes. Purified libraries were measured with a Qubit 3.0 fluorometer, size-checked on a Bioanalyzer 2100, and measured again with the KAPA Library Quantification kit. Each immunoSEQ 96-well plate was sequenced on its own single-read 150-cycle Illumina NextSeq 550 flow cell. Turning to the authors' computational methods: Because only junctional sequences without quality scores were contained in the immunoSEQ output, filtering matching that applied to full-length reads could not be performed. Sequences were annotated with PyIR, a Python wrapper for IgBLAST v1.9, using IMGT germline references to assign V/J genes and CDR3. Reads were filtered out if the reads had weak V/J assignments (E-value above 1e-6), no CDR3, stop codons, out-of-frame junctions, or ambiguous translated residues. V3J clonotypes were defined as sequences sharing the same inferred V gene, J gene, and CDR3 amino acid sequence. Percentage overlap between repertoires was calculated by dividing the number of shared unique clonotypes by the size of the smaller repertoire. RTK rarefaction, the Chao1 estimator, and Recon v2.1 estimates of unobserved clonotypes were used to assess repertoire richness. OLGA was used to compute generation probabilities for all TCRbeta clonotypes that the gDNA method yielded from several donors. TCRdb mirrors the immuneACCESS table, restricted to in-frame sequences. Some clones are absent from its copies; in checked studies, under half trace to an unresolved V gene, and the reason for the others is unknown. V and J calls and clone size follow that table, whereas D and trimming were derived from the DNA. Across this sample there are over 2 million clones, with around 93% seen only once. The top ten constitute around 0.4% of the sample.

This clone came up a few times. Its specific antigen is unknown. It has no much larger one-base neighbor in the sample; base qualities were not kept. Donors were healthy HIV-negative adults with no recently reported acute infections or vaccinations. Every donor was a Caucasian adult residing in Nashville, Tennessee, USA. CD4+ T cells were enriched by magnetic negative selection, after which naive cells were positively selected on CD45RA and the negative fraction was taken as the memory subset. Blood was obtained by leukapheresis, after which PBMCs were separated by Ficoll-Histopaque density gradient centrifugation and cryopreserved in liquid nitrogen vapor phase. Analytical flow cytometry was used to check the purity and quantity of each magnetically sorted T cell population. From each sorted fraction, genomic DNA was isolated and quantified by UV absorbance on a Nanodrop 2000c.

Sequenced material: naive CD4+ T cells from PBMCs. This specimen's cell subset or site label, per the study, means: CD45RA+ positively selected. The sequence was collected from a man younger than 30 in good health. Some clones in this sample may be carry-over from other donors' samples. The rearranged segments are TRBV6-5 and TRBJ1-1; 7 bases in the junction line up with TRBD1. This receptor has the CDR3 CASSPGDRGGTEAFF. The nucleotides are TGTGCCAGTTCCCCGGGGGACAGAGGGGGCACTGAAGCTTTCTTT.